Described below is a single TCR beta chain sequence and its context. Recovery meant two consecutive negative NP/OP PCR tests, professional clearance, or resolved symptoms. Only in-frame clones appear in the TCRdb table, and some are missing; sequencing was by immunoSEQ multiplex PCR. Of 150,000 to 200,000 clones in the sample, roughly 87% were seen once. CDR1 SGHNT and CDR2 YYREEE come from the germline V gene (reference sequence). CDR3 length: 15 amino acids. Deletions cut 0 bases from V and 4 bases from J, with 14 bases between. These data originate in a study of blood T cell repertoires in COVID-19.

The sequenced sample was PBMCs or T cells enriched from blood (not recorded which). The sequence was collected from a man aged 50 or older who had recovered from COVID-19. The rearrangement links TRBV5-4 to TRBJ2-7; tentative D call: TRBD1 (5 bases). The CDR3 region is CASSLGLRGKYEQYF. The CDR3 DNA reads TGTGCCAGCAGCTTGGGTCTAAGGGGCAAATACGAGCAGTACTTC.